Described below is a single TCR beta chain sequence and its context. Trimming at V came to 4 bases and at J to 2 bases, leaving 4 bases not matched to a gene. The CDR3 covers 14 residues. Germline CDR1 reads SGHRS; CDR2 reads YFSETQ. This entry belongs to a study of blood T cell repertoires in COVID-19. As for the study in general: The United States, Italy and Spain provided the acute and convalescent COVID-19 samples. PBMCs, B-cell-depleted T cells, or T cells provided the cDNA or gDNA that made up the material.

Authors' processing steps: Estimation of nucleated cell counts relied on the amplification of reference gene primers. Generated by immunoSEQ multiplex PCR, the TCRdb table keeps only in-frame clones and is missing some. That table gives V, J and clone size, and the DNA gave D and trimming. Of roughly 200,000 clones in the sample, over 75% were seen once. The chain combines TRBV5-1 with TRBJ2-3; the match to TRBD2 covers 7 bases. The sample taken for sequencing was peripheral blood. This TCR derives from a woman of 80 years or more with active or convalescent COVID-19. In DNA, the CDR3 is TGCGCCAGCAGCCCGGGGGGAGCCACAGATACGCAGTATTTT. Amino acids: CASSPGGATDTQYF.